Shown below are 8 T cell receptor beta chains from a single sample sequenced in a study of shared clonotypes between healthy human individuals. Only in-frame clones appear in the TCRdb table, and some are missing; sequencing was by immunoSEQ multiplex PCR. The sample holds about 2.3 million clones, 85% to 95% seen once. Sequenced sample: naive CD4+ T cells from PBMCs. The subset is: CD45RA+ positively selected. Receptors were obtained from a young man in good health. Some clones in this sample may be carry-over from other donors' samples.

The chain has TRBV5-4 and TRBJ2-1; the D is unclear. CDR1 is SGHNT, CDR2 YYREEE, per germline (reference sequence). Trimming left V 4 bases short and J 9 bases short, with 11 bases between. The CDR3 is made up of 12 amino acids. CDR3 loop: CASSDLMVEQFF. The CDR3 DNA follows: TGTGCCAGCAGCGACCTGATGGTTGAGCAGTTCTTC.

V gene TRBV25-1 combines with J gene TRBJ2-7, with TRBD1 matching over 9 bases. Germline CDR1 is MGHDK and CDR2 is SYGVNS. V lost 2 bases to trimming and J lost 5 bases; unmatched junction nucleotides: 16. This CDR3 is 18 amino acids long. The CDR3 bases are TGTGCCAGCAGTGAAACCAAGACAGGGGGTTTTAAAATAGACGAGCAGTACTTC. Amino acids: CASSETKTGGFKIDEQYF.

The rearrangement joins TRBV9 to TRBJ2-3; 9 nucleotides agree with TRBD2. Germline values: CDR1 SGDLS, CDR2 YYNGEE. The V segment lost 0 bases and the J segment 7 bases; nucleotides outside the gene matches: 6. The CDR3 contains 15 residues. CDR3 protein: CASSVDLAGSNTQYF. The CDR3, as DNA: TGTGCCAGCAGCGTAGACCTAGCGGGATCTAATACGCAGTATTTT.

This chain connects TRBV7-2 to TRBJ2-7; tentatively, D is TRBD2 (6 bases). CDR1 and CDR2 from the germline V gene are SGHTA and FQGNSA. Between the trimmed V and J ends, which lost 4 bases and 6 bases, there was a span of 19 bases. This CDR3 contains 15 residues. CDR3 bases: TGTGCCAGCAGCTCCAACCCTTCGGGAGCTTCCGAGCAGTACTTC. This codes for CASSSNPSGASEQYF.

This clone was observed once. The genes are TRBV11-2 and TRBJ2-1, with 8 bases that match TRBD2. The germline V gene has CDR1 SGHAT and CDR2 FQNNGV. V was clipped by 8 bases and J by 0 bases; unmatched bases: 3. CDR3 length: 14 residues. Here the CDR3 reads CASAAGGSYNEQFF. CDR3 nucleotide sequence: TGTGCCAGCGCCGCGGGAGGCTCCTACAATGAGCAGTTCTTC.

The gene calls are TRBV5-8 and TRBJ1-2; D may be TRBD1 (6 bases). V lost 5 bases and J lost 0, with 17 bases in between. The CDR3 length is 16 residues. Germline CDR1 and CDR2: SGHTS and YDEGEE. CDR3 in amino acids: CASRRGGPRSNYGYTF. The CDR3, as DNA: TGTGCCAGCAGAAGGGGGGGACCCCGCTCTAACTATGGCTACACCTTC.

The chain joins TRBV14 to TRBJ2-5; 9 bases are shared with TRBD1. Germline CDR1 reads SGHDN; CDR2 reads FVKESK. This CDR3 has 16 amino acids. The trim removed 3 bases at V and 5 bases at J, leaving 10 bases unmatched. In nucleotides, the CDR3 is TGTGCCAGCAGCCAGGTGGGACAGGGAGCGGGCGAGACCCAGTACTTC. Its protein is CASSQVGQGAGETQYF.

The rearrangement uses TRBV15 and TRBJ2-1; 7 bases agree with TRBD2. The CDR3 loop spans 15 amino acids. Germline V gives CDR1 LNHNV, CDR2 YYDKDF (reference sequence). The V segment lost 6 bases and the J segment 0 bases; nucleotides outside the gene matches: 5. The CDR3 spells CATRLAPSSYNEQFF. The CDR3 region has the DNA TGTGCCACCAGACTAGCGCCTAGCTCCTACAATGAGCAGTTCTTC.